The next 26 T cell receptor beta chains were all read from a single sample in a study of blood T cell repertoires in COVID-19. Sequenced by immunoSEQ multiplex PCR; TCRdb stores in-frame clones only, minus some. In the table there are 200,000 to 250,000 clones, over 70% of which are singletons. The sequenced sample was PBMCs or T cells enriched from blood (not recorded which). The receptors stem from a woman aged 25 to 39 who had been exposed to COVID-19.

The sample holds a few counts of this clone. The gene calls are TRBV2 and TRBJ2-1; D is perhaps TRBD2 (6 bases). This CDR3 region has 16 residues. V dropped 3 bases and J dropped 3 bases, with 15 bases sitting between them. Germline V lookup: CDR1 SNHLY, CDR2 FYNNEI. The CDR3 region is CASSEGLGTHYNEQFF. CDR3 DNA: TGTGCCAGCAGTGAGGGCCTCGGGACTCACTACAATGAGCAGTTCTTC.

The gene calls are TRBV7-2 and TRBJ1-2, with TRBD1 identical over 10 bases. The CDR3 loop spans 15 amino acids. Germline CDR1 and CDR2: SGHTA and FQGNSA. The trim removed 1 base at V and 7 bases at J, leaving 6 bases unmatched. In DNA form, the CDR3 reads TGTGCCAGCAGCTTAGTGGGACAGGGGATGGGTGGCTACACCTTC. Protein sequence: CASSLVGQGMGGYTF.

The V and J genes are TRBV5-4 and TRBJ1-6, with TRBD1 as a possible D gene (5 bases). Trimming cost V 0 bases and J 11 bases, with 18 bases left between them. Looked up from germline, CDR1 is SGHNT and CDR2 is YYREEE (reference sequence). CDR3 length: 16 amino acids. CDR3 in DNA: TGTGCCAGCAGCTTGGCCCGAGACGGACTAGGGGCACCCCTCCACTTT. This codes for CASSLARDGLGAPLHF.

V and J are TRBV27 and TRBJ2-1; 8 bases are a match to TRBD1. The V segment lost 4 bases and the J segment 3 bases; nucleotides outside the gene matches: 8. CDR1 MNHEY and CDR2 SMNVEV come from the germline V gene (reference sequence). The CDR3 is 16 residues long. The CDR3 DNA is TGTGCCAGCAGTTCAGACAGGGGAACTAACTACAATGAGCAGTTCTTC. This sequence encodes CASSSDRGTNYNEQFF.

The chain links TRBV2 to TRBJ2-3; 9 positions agree with TRBD1. CDR1 and CDR2 (germline): SNHLY, FYNNEI. The CDR3 is 16 amino acids. After removal of 4 bases from V and 6 bases from J, the junction contained 11 bases not matched to a gene. CDR3 bases: TGTGCCAGCAGTGGGGACAGGGTTAAGTTCGGGGATACGCAGTATTTT. Its protein product is CASSGDRVKFGDTQYF.

This clone was picked up one time. The chain links TRBV5-1 to TRBJ2-3; TRBD2 might be the D (5 bases). CDR1 is SGHRS, CDR2 YFSETQ, per germline. The germline V and J ends were trimmed by 1 base and 2 bases, with 8 bases remaining between them. The CDR3 totals 14 residues. The CDR3 is CASSLFGLTDTQYF. The CDR3 bases are TGCGCCAGCAGCTTGTTTGGACTCACAGATACGCAGTATTTT.

This chain joins TRBV29-1 and TRBJ1-1; D may be TRBD1 (5 bases). The V and J ends lost 4 bases and 8 bases respectively, with 11 bases between them. This CDR3 is built from 11 residues. Germline V CDR1 and CDR2: SQVTM, ANQGSEA. The chain's CDR3 is CSVGRGMEAFF. CDR3 sequence (DNA): TGCAGCGTTGGTAGGGGAATGGAAGCTTTCTTT.

This clone was picked up a small number of times. This chain uses TRBV3-1 (or the pseudogene TRBV3-2) with TRBJ2-7; TRBD1 agrees at 11 bases. The V and J ends lost 3 bases and 6 bases, in that order; junction bases with no gene match: 7. Germline V gives CDR1 LGHDT, CDR2 YNNKEL (reference sequence). This CDR3 spans 15 amino acids. The DNA for the CDR3 is TGTGCCAGCAGCCACCGTTCGGGGACAGGGGGCGAGCAGTACTTC. It translates to CASSHRSGTGGEQYF.

This chain uses TRBV6-6 with TRBJ1-1; TRBD1 matches at 8 bases. CDR1 is MNHNY, CDR2 SVGAGI, per germline (reference sequence). The CDR3 consists of 15 residues. Trimming took 2 bases from V and 6 from J; bases not matched to a gene: 8. Written as DNA, the CDR3 is TGTGCCAGCAGTTACCAAGGACAGGGATACGCTGAAGCTTTCTTT. It specifies CASSYQGQGYAEAFF.

This chain connects TRBV3-1 (or the pseudogene TRBV3-2) to TRBJ2-5, with D possibly being TRBD1 (5 bases). The V gene's germline CDR1 is LGHDT and CDR2 YNNKEL (reference sequence). The CDR3 is 15 residues long. V shed 2 bases and J shed 1 base, with 11 bases lying between them. CDR3 sequence: CASSQRTIRQETQYF. CDR3 DNA: TGTGCCAGCAGCCAACGGACAATACGCCAAGAGACCCAGTACTTC.

J is TRBJ1-1 and V is TRBV18; D not certain. Germline CDR1 and CDR2: KGHSH and LQKENI. With 7 bases removed from V and 1 base from J, the gap between germline ends came to 10 bases. The CDR3 sequence is 13 residues long. The CDR3 protein is CASFLDSNTEAFF. DNA of the CDR3: TGTGCCAGCTTTCTAGACTCGAACACTGAAGCTTTCTTT.

This clone was detected once. The rearrangement links TRBV18 to TRBJ1-3, with TRBD1 matching over 7 bases. The V segment lost 6 bases and the J segment 0 bases; nucleotides outside the gene matches: 5. This CDR3 comprises 15 residues. The V gene's germline CDR1 is KGHSH and CDR2 LQKENI. The CDR3 protein is CASSRQGGSGNTIYF. CDR3 DNA: TGTGCCAGCTCTCGACAGGGTGGCTCTGGAAACACCATATATTTT.

The rearrangement joins TRBV29-1 to TRBJ1-1, with 7 bases that match TRBD1. Germline assignment: CDR1 SQVTM and CDR2 ANQGSEA. The CDR3 length is 15 residues. The V segment lost 4 bases and the J segment 4 bases; nucleotides outside the gene matches: 12. CDR3 coding DNA: TGCAGCGTTGCCCAGACAGGGCTTGGTACCACTGAAGCTTTCTTT. It is translated as CSVAQTGLGTTEAFF.

The chain joins TRBV24-1 to TRBJ1-2; D remains ambiguous. The V end was cut by 3 bases, the J end by 7 bases, with 14 bases between. Germline CDR1 KGHDR, CDR2 SFDVKD. The CDR3 length is 14 residues. The CDR3 coding sequence is TGTGCCACCAGTGATGGGCAGGTTCCTCGTGGCTACACCTTC. It specifies CATSDGQVPRGYTF.

The chain employs TRBV9 and TRBJ1-1; TRBD1 matches at 9 bases. Looked up from germline, CDR1 is SGDLS and CDR2 is YYNGEE. The CDR3 extends over 16 amino acids. V shed 4 bases and J 0 bases; nucleotides not matched to a gene: 7. CDR3 sequence reads: CASSKWTGEMNTEAFF. Here the CDR3 DNA reads TGTGCCAGCAGCAAGTGGACAGGGGAAATGAACACTGAAGCTTTCTTT.

The genes are TRBV18 and TRBJ2-7, with TRBD2 matching over 8 bases. Trimming removed 1 base from V and 4 bases from J; junction bases left unmatched: 15. This CDR3 is built from 18 residues. Germline V lookup: CDR1 KGHSH, CDR2 LQKENI. In DNA form, the CDR3 reads TGTGCCAGCTCACCACTCCTCTCCAATACGGGAGGGAAGTACGAGCAGTACTTC. Encoded protein: CASSPLLSNTGGKYEQYF.

V usage is TRBV12-5 and J usage is TRBJ1-6; 7 bases are a match to TRBD1. The germline V gene encodes CDR1 LGHNT and CDR2 FRNRAP. V dropped 2 bases and J dropped 2; count of bases not matched to a gene: 6. There are 17 residues in the CDR3. Here the CDR3 reads CASGLTTGVTYNSPLHF. DNA for the CDR3: TGTGCTAGTGGTTTGACAACAGGGGTCACCTATAATTCACCCCTCCACTTT.

This chain connects TRBV5-1 to TRBJ1-2; 8 nucleotides match TRBD1. V lost 3 bases to trimming and J lost 7 bases; unmatched junction nucleotides: 14. The germline V gene encodes CDR1 SGHRS and CDR2 YFSETQ. The CDR3 has 16 amino acids. The chain's CDR3 is CASSSVPPGQASGYTF. The CDR3 region has the DNA TGCGCCAGCAGCTCGGTGCCCCCGGGACAGGCCTCTGGCTACACCTTC.

This clone was observed a single time. V and J are TRBV24-1 and TRBJ2-3; a weak D match, TRBD2 (5 bases). V lost 6 bases and J lost 0, with 15 bases in between. Germline V CDR1 and CDR2: KGHDR, SFDVKD. CDR3 length: 16 amino acids. In DNA, the CDR3 is TGTGCCACCAGTAAGCGGCTAGCTCTCAGCACAGATACGCAGTATTTT. It codes for CATSKRLALSTDTQYF.

The chain joins TRBV11-2 to TRBJ2-5; 12 bases line up with TRBD2. The junction had 4 bases not matched to a gene; V was cut back by 3 bases and J by 5 bases. The CDR3 totals 15 residues. The germline CDR1 and CDR2 sequences are SGHAT and FQNNGV. The DNA of the CDR3 is TGTGCCAGCAGCTTGTGGCTAGCGGGAGGGGAGACCCAGTACTTC. Encoded protein: CASSLWLAGGETQYF.

This clone was counted once. The J gene is TRBJ2-5, the V gene TRBV4-2, with TRBD1 identical over 8 bases. V shed 2 bases, J shed 1 base, and the junction held 3 bases outside the gene matches. This CDR3 spans 15 amino acids. CDR1 and CDR2 from the germline V gene are LGHNA and YNFKEQ. The CDR3 is CASSQTTGVQETQYF. CDR3 nucleotide sequence: TGTGCCAGCAGCCAAACGACAGGGGTCCAAGAGACCCAGTACTTC.

CDR3 in amino acids: CASSTPSAVLAGPYEQYF. The CDR3 nucleotides read TGTGCCAGCAGCACCCCCTCGGCGGTACTAGCGGGACCTTACGAGCAGTACTTC. The V call is TRBV21-1, the J call TRBJ2-7; no DNA check was done on the table's D call, TRBD2. TRBV21-1 is shown as a pseudogene. CDR3 length: 18 residues.

V usage is TRBV10-3 and J usage is TRBJ1-2; 10 bases match TRBD1. Germline V gene data show CDR1 as ENHRY and CDR2 as SYGVKD. The CDR3 covers 16 residues. V trimming: 6 bases; J trimming: 4 bases; junction bases outside the gene matches: 11. In DNA, the CDR3 is TGTGCCATCAGCTCGAGACAGGGGGCGAATTTCTATGGCTACACCTTC. It specifies CAISSRQGANFYGYTF.

This chain joins TRBV30 and TRBJ1-1; D perhaps matches TRBD1 (5 bases). The ends were cut back, 4 bases at V and 0 bases at J, with 9 bases in the middle. The CDR3 is made up of 13 amino acids. Per the germline V gene, CDR1 is GTSNPN and CDR2 is SVGIG (reference sequence). The CDR3 nucleotides read TGTGCCTGGAACAAGGGGTTGAACACTGAAGCTTTCTTT. This gives the protein CAWNKGLNTEAFF.

The chain links TRBV7-3 to TRBJ2-1; the D gene is possibly TRBD1 (5 bases). V gave up 2 bases and J gave up 8 bases, with 7 bases separating them. The germline V gene encodes CDR1 SGHTA and CDR2 FQGTGA. This CDR3 comprises 12 residues. CDR3 protein: CASSLQGYEQFF. Here the CDR3 DNA reads TGTGCCAGCAGCTTACAGGGCTATGAGCAGTTCTTC.

The chain employs TRBV6-5 and TRBJ1-5; no reliable D call. V lost 5 bases and J lost 9, with 14 bases in between. This CDR3 spans 13 amino acids. Germline CDR1 MNHEY, CDR2 SVGAGI. The CDR3 sequence is CASSPPGVWPQHF. The CDR3, as DNA: TGTGCCAGCAGTCCCCCGGGTGTGTGGCCCCAGCATTTT.